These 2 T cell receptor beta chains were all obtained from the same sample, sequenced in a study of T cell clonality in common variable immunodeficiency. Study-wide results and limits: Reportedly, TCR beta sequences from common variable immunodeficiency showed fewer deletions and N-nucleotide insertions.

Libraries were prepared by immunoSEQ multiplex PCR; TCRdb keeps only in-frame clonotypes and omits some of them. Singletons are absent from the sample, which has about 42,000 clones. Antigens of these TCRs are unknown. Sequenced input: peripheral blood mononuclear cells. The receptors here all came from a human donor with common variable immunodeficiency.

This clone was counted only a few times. This CDR3 reads CASSLAGGGEKLFF. Incomplete CDR3 DNA: TGCGCCAGCAGCTTGGCCGGGGGAGGTGAAAAA. This chain uses TRBV5-1 with TRBJ1-4, with D tentatively TRBD1 (5 bases). Read coverage stops 3 residues before the CDR3 terminus; the germline J gene supplies the remainder. The germline CDR1 and CDR2 sequences are SGHRS and YFSETQ. The CDR3 totals 14 residues. The V end was cut by 0 bases, the J end by 7 bases, with 10 bases between.

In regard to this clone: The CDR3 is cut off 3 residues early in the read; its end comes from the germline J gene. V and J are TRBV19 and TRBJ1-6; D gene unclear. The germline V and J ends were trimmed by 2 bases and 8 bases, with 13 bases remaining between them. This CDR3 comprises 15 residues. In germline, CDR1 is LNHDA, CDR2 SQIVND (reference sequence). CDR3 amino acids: CASSIMAGGDSPLHF. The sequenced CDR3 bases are TGTGCCAGTAGTATAATGGCAGGAGGCGATTCACCC.